This TCR beta chain was identified in a study of blood T cells in healthy people across ages. Points from the study as a whole: Across samples, TCR beta diversity tracked strongly with naive T cell percentage.

Then a second PCR, running about 6 to 11 cycles, was carried out with a sample-barcoded 5' primer and a J-beta primer mix. A tag from a template-switch adaptor with 12 random nucleotides marked each cDNA molecule. TCRdb reprocessed the 5' RACE reads via MiXCR and lists one record per CDR3 protein. The top ten clones hold 13% of a sample with approximately 900,000 distinct CDR3 sequences, roughly 43% of them seen once. For this clonotype: Its antigen remains unknown.

Germline V lookup: CDR1 KGHDR, CDR2 SFDVKD. CDR3 size: 15 residues. Between the trimmed V and J ends, which lost 5 bases and 4 bases, there was a span of 14 bases. The source material was blood. The chain carries TRBV24-1 and TRBJ1-5; D is unresolved. The clonotype originates from a man aged 25 to 40 in good health. In nucleotides, the CDR3 is TGTGCCACCAGTGGAGGTAGCTCCCTTAATCAGCCCCAGCATTTT. It is translated as CATSGGSSLNQPQHF.